These 9 T cell receptor beta chains were all obtained from the same sample, sequenced in a study of CD8+ T cells in alopecia areata. RNA was extracted and reverse transcribed into cDNA as the sequencing template. Data came from immunoSEQ multiplex PCR; TCRdb stores just in-frame clones and leaves some out. Here the sample spans around 80,000 clones, roughly 47% being singletons. The sequenced material came from NKG2D-high CD8+ T cells sorted from blood. The receptors originated from a human donor with alopecia areata.

The chain links TRBV5-6 to TRBJ2-1; maybe TRBD2 (6 bases). The CDR3 covers 13 residues. The V end was cut by 5 bases, the J end by 7 bases, with 13 bases between. The germline V gene has CDR1 SGHDT and CDR2 YYEEEE. The chain's CDR3 is CASRPGTFNEQFF. DNA for the CDR3: TGTGCCAGCAGGCCCGGGACTTTTAATGAGCAGTTCTTC. Full variable domain (outside the CDR3, taken from reference TRBV5-6 and TRBJ2-1): DAGVTQSPTHLIKTRGQQVTLRCSPKSGHDTVSWYQQALGQGPQFIFQYYEEEERQRGNFPDRFSGHQFPNYSSELNVNALLLGDSALYLCASRPGTFNEQFFGPGTRLTVL.

The sample holds a few counts of this clone. V is TRBV28 and J is TRBJ1-2, with a possible D match to TRBD1 (5 bases). The germline V and J ends were trimmed by 6 bases and 8 bases, with 13 bases remaining between them. The CDR3 covers 12 residues. From germline, CDR1 is MDHEN and CDR2 SYDVKM. The CDR3 nucleotides are TGTGCCAGCAGGCGGGGGGATGGAGGCTACACCTTC. Translated: CASRRGDGGYTF.

The J gene is TRBJ2-3, the V gene TRBV2, with D maybe TRBD1 (6 bases). CDR3 length: 15 amino acids. V was clipped by 5 bases and J by 4 bases, with 16 bases between them. Germline loops: CDR1 SNHLY, CDR2 FYNNEI. The CDR3 DNA follows: TGTGCCAGCAGTAGCCGAGGACAGCGACCAGATACGCAGTATTTT. Encoded protein: CASSSRGQRPDTQYF.

Here the CDR3 reads CAWSVLGQDMNTEAFF. DNA for the CDR3: TGTGCCTGGAGTGTACTCGGACAGGACATGAACACTGAAGCTTTCTTT. This chain joins TRBV30 and TRBJ1-1; the match to TRBD1 covers 7 bases. Trimming took 0 bases from V and 0 from J; bases not matched to a gene: 7. This CDR3 comprises 16 residues. Germline values: CDR1 GTSNPN, CDR2 SVGIG (reference sequence).

Points on this clone: Other DNA sequences in the sample encode the same CDR3. The J gene is TRBJ2-5, the V gene TRBV5-6, with D unclear. CDR3 length equals 11 residues. Trimming shortened V by 0 bases and J by 7 bases, and 4 bases separated the two germline ends. CDR1 is SGHDT and CDR2 is YYEEEE in the germline V gene. Written as DNA, the CDR3 is TGTGCCAGCAGCTTGGGAGGGACCCAGTACTTC. This sequence encodes CASSLGGTQYF.

This sequence joins TRBV5-4 and TRBJ2-3, with D perhaps matching TRBD2 (5 bases). This CDR3 spans 16 amino acids. V lost 4 bases and J lost 6, with 21 bases in between. Germline CDR1 is SGHNT and CDR2 is YYREEE (reference sequence). Here the CDR3 DNA reads TGTGCCAGCAGCGGACCCGGGCAGGCTGGGGAGGATACGCAGTATTTT. Amino acid sequence: CASSGPGQAGEDTQYF.

The chain links TRBV4-1 to TRBJ2-2, with D perhaps being TRBD1 or TRBD2 (6 bases each). Trimming left V 6 bases short and J 1 base short, with 12 bases between. Germline V gene lookup returns CDR1 MGHRA and CDR2 YSYEKL. The CDR3 is 15 residues long. CDR3 loop: CASSHKGGNTGELFF. The CDR3 bases are TGCGCCAGCAGTCATAAGGGGGGGAACACCGGGGAGCTGTTTTTT.

This clone is a singleton in its sample. The V and J genes are TRBV2 and TRBJ1-1; TRBD1 might be the D (6 bases). Trimming removed 10 bases at V and 3 bases at J, with 9 bases between. The CDR3 is made up of 11 amino acids. Germline V gives CDR1 SNHLY, CDR2 FYNNEI. The chain's CDR3 is CAIGGYTEAFF. CDR3 in DNA: TGTGCCATAGGGGGTTACACTGAAGCTTTCTTT. Full variable domain (outside the CDR3, taken from reference TRBV2 and TRBJ1-1): EPEVTQTPSHQVTQMGQEVILRCVPISNHLYFYWYRQILGQKVEFLVSFYNNEISEKSEIFDDQFSVERPDGSNFTLKIRSTKLEDSAMYFCAIGGYTEAFFGQGTRLTVV.

The V gene is TRBV2, the J gene TRBJ2-5, with 9 positions matching TRBD1. CDR1 and CDR2 (germline): SNHLY, FYNNEI. This CDR3 is built from 16 residues. The V segment lost 6 bases and the J segment 4 bases; nucleotides outside the gene matches: 12. CDR3 amino acids: CASSLLQGAKGETQYF. As DNA, the CDR3 is TGTGCCAGCAGCCTTTTACAGGGGGCGAAAGGAGAGACCCAGTACTTC. Complete variable domain (other parts from reference TRBV2 and TRBJ2-5): EPEVTQTPSHQVTQMGQEVILRCVPISNHLYFYWYRQILGQKVEFLVSFYNNEISEKSEIFDDQFSVERPDGSNFTLKIRSTKLEDSAMYFCASSLLQGAKGETQYFGPGTRLLVL.